This entry lists 17 T cell receptor beta chains sequenced from one sample in a study of vaccination and CD4 T cells after COVID-19. TCRdb called the PCR reads again in MiXCR, with one record for every CDR3 protein. The data hold 20,000 or so distinct CDR3 sequences, with roughly 50% observed a single time. This material consisted of CD4+ T cells from blood, taken before SARS-CoV-2 vaccination. These receptors originate from a human donor who had recovered from COVID-19.

CDR3 DNA: TGTGCCAGCAGTCCGGGACTGACAGGCCCCACAGATACGCAGTATTTT. Its protein product is CASSPGLTGPTDTQYF. This sequence joins TRBV2 and TRBJ2-3; D tentatively reads TRBD1 or TRBD2 (6 bases each). Germline V lookup: CDR1 SNHLY, CDR2 FYNNEI. There are 16 residues in the CDR3. Trimming pared 5 bases from V and 2 bases from J, leaving 17 bases between.

V usage is TRBV15 and J usage is TRBJ1-3, with D possibly TRBD1 on 6 matching bases. Trimming stripped 0 bases from V and 7 bases from J, with 13 bases between. Germline lookup yields CDR1 LNHNV and CDR2 YYDKDF (reference sequence). The CDR3 runs to 15 residues. In nucleotides, the CDR3 is TGTGCCACCAGCAGAGATAGGGTTCAGGGGAACACCATATATTTT. Translation gives CATSRDRVQGNTIYF.

The chain employs TRBV7-2 and TRBJ1-2; D possibly corresponds to TRBD1 (6 bases). Germline CDR1 reads SGHTA; CDR2 reads FQGNSA. Between the trimmed V and J ends, which lost 5 bases and 8 bases, there was a span of 21 bases. This CDR3 region has 15 residues. The CDR3 here is CASSGTTGTIGGYTF. The CDR3 nucleotides are TGTGCCAGCAGCGGCACGACAGGAACGATAGGAGGCTACACCTTC.

The V call is TRBV6-1, the J call TRBJ2-7, with 10 bases aligning to TRBD1. Germline V gene lookup returns CDR1 MNHNS and CDR2 SASEGT. This CDR3 contains 14 residues. Trimming removed 6 bases from V and 2 bases from J; junction bases left unmatched: 4. The CDR3 DNA sequence: TGTGCCAGCAGGGGACAGGGGAAGACCTACGAGCAGTACTTC. Amino acid sequence: CASRGQGKTYEQYF.

This rearrangement joins TRBV2 to TRBJ2-7; D is ambiguous. V was cut by 1 base and J by 3 bases, with 13 bases left in between. There are 15 residues in the CDR3. Germline lookup yields CDR1 SNHLY and CDR2 FYNNEI. The CDR3 sequence: CASSEETRRNYEQYF. DNA for the CDR3: TGTGCCAGCAGTGAAGAGACGCGTAGGAACTACGAGCAGTACTTC.

CDR3 residues: CASSLEWGANTEAFF. The CDR3 nucleotides read TGCGCCAGCAGCTTGGAGTGGGGGGCTAACACTGAAGCTTTCTTT. V is TRBV5-1 and J is TRBJ1-1; tentative D call: TRBD1 (6 bases). Per germline, CDR1 SGHRS and CDR2 YFSETQ. The V gene lost 0 bases and the J gene lost 2 bases, with 11 bases spanning the gap. The CDR3 has 15 residues.

The chain employs TRBV24-1 and TRBJ1-1, with 7 bases lining up with TRBD1. Germline lookup yields CDR1 KGHDR and CDR2 SFDVKD. This CDR3 comprises 13 residues. Trimming at V came to 7 bases and at J to 5 bases, leaving 6 bases not matched to a gene. This CDR3 reads CATSRGIGTEAFF. The CDR3 bases are TGTGCCACCAGCAGGGGGATCGGTACTGAAGCTTTCTTT.

The chain uses TRBV6-1 and TRBJ2-6; D unresolved. This CDR3 has 14 residues. Germline CDR1 reads MNHNS; CDR2 reads SASEGT. The V and J ends lost 6 bases and 1 base respectively, with 7 bases between them. CDR3 nucleotide sequence: TGTGCCAGCAGAGTTTTATCTGGGGCCAACGTCCTGACTTTC. This translates into CASRVLSGANVLTF.

CDR3 amino acids: CASSLTSLDNEQFF. The DNA of the CDR3 is TGTGCCAGCAGCTTAACTAGCCTAGACAATGAGCAGTTCTTC. V is TRBV7-9 and J is TRBJ2-1; D is perhaps TRBD2 (6 bases). This CDR3 is built from 14 residues. V dropped 2 bases and J dropped 5 bases, with 10 bases sitting between them. Germline V gene lookup returns CDR1 SEHNR and CDR2 FQNEAQ (reference sequence).

The rearrangement uses TRBV20-1 and TRBJ2-1; the D gene is possibly TRBD2 (6 bases). Germline assignment: CDR1 DFQATT and CDR2 SNEGSKA (reference sequence). The CDR3 contains 13 residues. V was clipped by 0 bases and J by 15 bases, with 18 bases between them. The chain's CDR3 is CSARDRVAAGLFF. The DNA of the CDR3 is TGCAGTGCTAGAGATCGAGTTGCGGCGGGGCTGTTCTTC.

This clonotype has just a few counts. V usage is TRBV20-1 and J usage is TRBJ2-7, with unresolved D. This CDR3 is built from 13 residues. Germline values: CDR1 DFQATT, CDR2 SNEGSKA (reference sequence). Trimming removed 0 bases at V and 9 bases at J, with 15 bases between. DNA of the CDR3: TGCAGTGCTAGAGACGGACCGGGTGATTGGCAGTACTTC. It is translated as CSARDGPGDWQYF.

CDR3 protein: CASSRRGRESSYNSPLHF. CDR3 bases: TGTGCCAGCAGTAGGCGGGGCAGGGAAAGCTCCTATAATTCACCCCTCCACTTT. The chain carries TRBV27 and TRBJ1-6; D might be TRBD1 (5 bases). Germline-derived CDR1 and CDR2 are MNHEY and SMNVEV (reference sequence). Trimming took 5 bases from V and 0 from J, leaving 17 bases between them. The CDR3 covers 18 residues.

This clonotype was detected a few times. The rearrangement uses TRBV19 and TRBJ1-2, with a tentative D call TRBD1 (5 bases). CDR1 is LNHDA and CDR2 is SQIVND in the germline V gene (reference sequence). This CDR3 is 11 amino acids long. V was trimmed by 8 bases and J by 5 bases, leaving 9 bases between them. Here the CDR3 DNA reads TGTGCCAGTCTGGGGGGTTATGGCTACACCTTC. Its protein product is CASLGGYGYTF.

The CDR3 DNA reads as TGTGCCAGCAGCTTAGCCATTACAGACCCCTACGAGCAGTACTTC. Its translation is CASSLAITDPYEQYF. The chain employs TRBV7-2 and TRBJ2-7; D call uncertain. V was trimmed by 0 bases and J by 2 bases, leaving 11 bases between them. Germline V lookup: CDR1 SGHTA, CDR2 FQGNSA. The CDR3 runs to 15 residues.

This clonotype has just a few counts. The chain has TRBV12-3 or TRBV12-4 and TRBJ1-5; D not certain. The CDR3 extends over 13 amino acids. The V end was cut by 7 bases, the J end by 9 bases, with 16 bases between. CDR3 sequence (DNA): TGTGCCAGCACCAGTCCAGGTACGGGGCCCCAGCATTTT. Its protein is CASTSPGTGPQHF.

The chain couples TRBV27 to TRBJ2-7; a possible D gene is TRBD1 (5 bases). V was cut by 3 bases and J by 3 bases, with 12 bases left in between. The germline V gene has CDR1 MNHEY and CDR2 SMNVEV (reference sequence). The CDR3 covers 14 residues. The CDR3 loop reads CASSFASGRYEQYF. CDR3 in DNA: TGTGCCAGCAGTTTCGCCTCAGGGCGCTACGAGCAGTACTTC.

The gene calls are TRBV6-1 and TRBJ1-1; unclear D gene. Germline CDR1 is MNHNS and CDR2 is SASEGT. The CDR3 is made up of 13 amino acids. The V end lost 6 bases, the J end lost 10 bases, and 18 bases lay between the germline ends. The CDR3 here is CASRRHPLFGAFF. In DNA, the CDR3 is TGTGCCAGCAGAAGACATCCCCTTTTTGGAGCTTTCTTT.